The entry that follows covers one TCR beta chain sequence. Its cognate antigen is unknown. This specimen comes from a study of beta chain features in type 1 diabetes. Study at large: In all, more than 90,000,000 sorted cells from all samples were analyzed.

Study-wide results and caveats: Shorter TCRB CDR3s, moderately but significantly so, marked every one of the four CD4+ subsets in Type 1 diabetes patients. Among type 1 diabetes patients, VDJ junctions had fewer insertions and more deletions. When cDNA is sequenced, cells with high TCR expression could be over-represented. The similarity of naive, central memory and Treg TCRB repertoires appeared greater among patients than among healthy donors.

TCRB transcripts that were expressed got sequenced, as all of the isolated RNA had been reverse transcribed. Sequencing used immunoSEQ multiplex PCR; TCRdb keeps in-frame clones, though not all of them. Of roughly 700,000 clones listed, around 15% were seen once; the top ten hold about 0.02%. The receptor's source is a man younger than 35 with type 1 diabetes. The sequenced sample was naive CD4+ T cells from blood.

The CDR3 loop is CASGLPPRYEQYF. CDR3 nucleotide sequence: TGTGCTAGTGGTTTGCCCCCCCGGTACGAGCAGTACTTC. The chain couples TRBV12-5 to TRBJ2-7; no definite D call. The CDR3 is made up of 13 amino acids. The germline CDR1 and CDR2 sequences are LGHNT and FRNRAP. Trimming took 2 bases from V and 4 from J, leaving 9 bases between them.